This entry is about one TCR beta chain. Its antigen is unidentified. Amplification of TCR beta CDR3 regions used RNA as the template. The TCR CDR3 first-round RT-PCR relied on the HTBI primer set. TCRdb re-called the multiplex PCR reads through MiXCR, storing one row per CDR3 protein. Counted here are about 400,000 distinct CDR3 sequences, roughly 25% occurring once; the ten biggest clones make up more than 60%. These data belong to a study of T cells in Graves' hyperthyroidism and ophthalmopathy. Study outcomes and limitations: Through a model of 13 V-J features, ophthalmopathy was separated from stable hyperthyroidism.

The V end was cut by 3 bases, the J end by 2 bases, with 12 bases between. The CDR3 runs to 15 residues. Looked up from germline, CDR1 is SGDLS and CDR2 is YYNGEE. This clonotype was sampled from a man aged 45-65 years with Graves' hyperthyroidism. The sequenced sample was blood. The rearrangement uses TRBV9 and TRBJ2-1; a weak D match, TRBD2 (6 bases). This chain's CDR3 is CASSEGGNPYNEQFF. DNA for the CDR3: TGTGCCAGCAGCGAGGGCGGGAATCCCTACAATGAGCAGTTCTTC.